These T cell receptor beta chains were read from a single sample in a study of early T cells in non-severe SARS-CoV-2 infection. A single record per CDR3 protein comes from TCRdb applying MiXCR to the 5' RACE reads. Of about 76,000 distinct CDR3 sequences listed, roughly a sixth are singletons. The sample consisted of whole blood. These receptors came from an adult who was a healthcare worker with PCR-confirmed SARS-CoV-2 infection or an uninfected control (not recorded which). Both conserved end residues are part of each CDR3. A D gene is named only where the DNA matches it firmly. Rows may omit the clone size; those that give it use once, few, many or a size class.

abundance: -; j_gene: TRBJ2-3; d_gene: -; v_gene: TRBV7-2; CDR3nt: TGTGCCAGCAGCTTAGCCGTGTCGGGGGGCTTCACAGATACGCAGTATTTT; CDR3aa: CASSLAVSGGFTDTQYF
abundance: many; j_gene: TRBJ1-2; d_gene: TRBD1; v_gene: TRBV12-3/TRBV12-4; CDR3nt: TGTGCCAGCAGTCCCCGGACAGGCCCTCTGGGCTATGGCTACACCTTC; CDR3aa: CASSPRTGPLGYGYTF
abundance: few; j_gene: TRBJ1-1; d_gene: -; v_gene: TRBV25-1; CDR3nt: TGTGCCAGCAGCGAGGAGACGGTGAGGAGCACTGAAGCTTTCTTT; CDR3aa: CASSEETVRSTEAFF
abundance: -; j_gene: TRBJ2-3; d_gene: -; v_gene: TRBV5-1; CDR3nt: TGCGCCAGCAGCTTGGAAGGACTCCCCGCAGATACGCAGTATTTT; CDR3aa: CASSLEGLPADTQYF
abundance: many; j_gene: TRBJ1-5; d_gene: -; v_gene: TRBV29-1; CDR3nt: TGCAGCGCGGGGGATGACAGCCAGCCCCAGCATTTT; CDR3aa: CSAGDDSQPQHF
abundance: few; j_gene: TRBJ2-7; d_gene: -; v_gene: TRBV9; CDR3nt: TGTGCCAGCAGCCCGACCACCCCCGCCTACGAGCAGTACTTC; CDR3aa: CASSPTTPAYEQYF
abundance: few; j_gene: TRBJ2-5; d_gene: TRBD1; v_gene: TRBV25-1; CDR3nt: TGTGCCAGCAGTGAATTCACAGGGGCGGGAGAGACCCAGTACTTC; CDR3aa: CASSEFTGAGETQYF
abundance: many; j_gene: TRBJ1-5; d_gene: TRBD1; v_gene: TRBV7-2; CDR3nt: TGTGCCAGCAGCTTAGATGCAGGGGGCCAGCCCCAGCATTTT; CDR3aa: CASSLDAGGQPQHF
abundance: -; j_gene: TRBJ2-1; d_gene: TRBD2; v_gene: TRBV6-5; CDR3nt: TGTGCCAGCAGTGGACTAGGGAACAATGAGCAGTTCTTC; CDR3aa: CASSGLGNNEQFF
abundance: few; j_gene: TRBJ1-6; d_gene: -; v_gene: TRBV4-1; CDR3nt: TGCGCCAGCAGCCAGAGTGTTGTGGGGATCTCCTATAATTCACCCCTCCACTTT; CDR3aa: CASSQSVVGISYNSPLHF
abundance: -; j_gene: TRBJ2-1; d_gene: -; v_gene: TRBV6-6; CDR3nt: TGTGCCAGCAGTACAGGGACTGAGCAGTTCTTC; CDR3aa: CASSTGTEQFF
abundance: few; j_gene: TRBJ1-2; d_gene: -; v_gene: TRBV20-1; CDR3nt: TGCAGTGCCATTTACGTCGGGGGCGACTATGGCTACACCTTC; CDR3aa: CSAIYVGGDYGYTF
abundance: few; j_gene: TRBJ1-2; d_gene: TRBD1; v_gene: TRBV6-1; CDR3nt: TGTGCCAGCAGTGAAGGACAGGGGGGATTTTATGGCTACACCTTC; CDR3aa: CASSEGQGGFYGYTF
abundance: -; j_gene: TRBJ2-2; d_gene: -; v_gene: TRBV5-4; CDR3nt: TGTGCCAGCAGCTTGGAGGGACCCTACACGGGCGGGGAGCTGTTTTTT; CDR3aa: CASSLEGPYTGGELFF
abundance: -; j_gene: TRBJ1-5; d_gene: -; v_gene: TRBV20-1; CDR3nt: TGCAGTGCTAGATTTTCTTCGACGGCTAGCAATCAGCCCCAGCATTTT; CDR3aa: CSARFSSTASNQPQHF
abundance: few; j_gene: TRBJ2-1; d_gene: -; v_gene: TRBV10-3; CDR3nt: TGTGCCATCAGTGTGGAGGGCCTCCGGGCTCCCCGGCATGAGCAGTTCTTC; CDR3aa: CAISVEGLRAPRHEQFF
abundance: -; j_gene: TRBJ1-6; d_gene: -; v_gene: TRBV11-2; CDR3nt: TGTGCCAGCACAGGGCCTAACAGGAATTCACCCCTCCACTTT; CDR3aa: CASTGPNRNSPLHF
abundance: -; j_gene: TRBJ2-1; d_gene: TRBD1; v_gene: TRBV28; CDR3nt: TGTGCCAGCATCACGACAGGGGGCTACAATGAGCAGTTCTTC; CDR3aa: CASITTGGYNEQFF
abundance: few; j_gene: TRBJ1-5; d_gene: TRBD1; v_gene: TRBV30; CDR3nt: TGTGCCGGACAGGGACCGAATTTAAATCAGCCCCAGCATTTT; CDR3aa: CAGQGPNLNQPQHF
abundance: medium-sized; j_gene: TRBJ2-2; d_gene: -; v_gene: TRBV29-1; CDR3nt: TGCAGCGTTGAAGGCGCGAGAGGGGCGGCCGGGGAGCTGTTTTTT; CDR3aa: CSVEGARGAAGELFF
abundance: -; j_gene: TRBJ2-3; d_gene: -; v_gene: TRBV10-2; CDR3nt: TGCGCCAGCAGTGAGTCGTCAGGGTCTCCCACAGATACGCAGTATTTT; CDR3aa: CASSESSGSPTDTQYF
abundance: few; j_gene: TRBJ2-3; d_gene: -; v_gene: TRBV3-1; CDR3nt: TGTGCCAGCAGCCAAGAGGATAGCGGCACAGATACGCAGTATTTT; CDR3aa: CASSQEDSGTDTQYF